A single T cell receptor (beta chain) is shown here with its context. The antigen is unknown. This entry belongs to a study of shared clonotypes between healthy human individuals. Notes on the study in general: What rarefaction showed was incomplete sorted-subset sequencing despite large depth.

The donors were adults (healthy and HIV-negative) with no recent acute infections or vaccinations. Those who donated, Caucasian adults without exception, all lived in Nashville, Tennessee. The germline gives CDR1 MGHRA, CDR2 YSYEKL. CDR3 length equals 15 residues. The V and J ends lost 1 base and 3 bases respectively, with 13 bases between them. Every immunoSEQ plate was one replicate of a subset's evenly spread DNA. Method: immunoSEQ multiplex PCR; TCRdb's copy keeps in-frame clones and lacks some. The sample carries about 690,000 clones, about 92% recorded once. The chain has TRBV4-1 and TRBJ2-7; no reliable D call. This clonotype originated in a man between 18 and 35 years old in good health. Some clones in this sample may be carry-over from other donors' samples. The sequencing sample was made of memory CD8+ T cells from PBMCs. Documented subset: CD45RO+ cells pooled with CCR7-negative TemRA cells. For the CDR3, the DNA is TGCGCCAGCAGCCAAGCCTTTTTCGGGTACTACGAGCAGTACTTC. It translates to CASSQAFFGYYEQYF.